The clone carrying this T cell receptor beta chain occurred a few times. Its antigen is not known. In patients aged 18 to 65, hyperthyroidism was newly diagnosed, with duration under 2 months. Any patient presenting with uncontrolled infection, other autoimmune disease, pregnancy or lactation was left out. The entry originates in a study of T cells in Graves' hyperthyroidism and ophthalmopathy. General study findings and limits: Most clonotypes expanded in thyroid above 0.001 were likewise present in blood. Ophthalmopathy, which appeared later, was predicted by the model a median roughly 6.4 months before onset.

RNA transcripts served as the template for amplifying TCR beta CDR3 regions. Primed by the HTBI set, a first-round RT-PCR was run on the TCR CDR3. Each CDR3 protein gets one entry after TCRdb re-called the multiplex PCR reads with MiXCR. The sample lists 560,000 or so distinct CDR3 sequences, roughly 46% occurring once. CDR1 SEHNR and CDR2 FQNEAQ come from the germline V gene (reference sequence). Trimming took 4 bases from V and 5 from J; bases not matched to a gene: 8. This CDR3 is built from 16 residues. Sample: peripheral blood or thyroid tissue (not recorded which). The sequence was collected from a woman between 18 and 29 years old with Graves' hyperthyroidism. The rearrangement joins TRBV7-9 to TRBJ1-4; TRBD1 aligns across 9 bases. CDR3 sequence: CASSSYDRGFNEKLFF. CDR3 bases: TGTGCCAGCAGCTCTTACGACAGGGGGTTCAATGAAAAACTGTTTTTT.